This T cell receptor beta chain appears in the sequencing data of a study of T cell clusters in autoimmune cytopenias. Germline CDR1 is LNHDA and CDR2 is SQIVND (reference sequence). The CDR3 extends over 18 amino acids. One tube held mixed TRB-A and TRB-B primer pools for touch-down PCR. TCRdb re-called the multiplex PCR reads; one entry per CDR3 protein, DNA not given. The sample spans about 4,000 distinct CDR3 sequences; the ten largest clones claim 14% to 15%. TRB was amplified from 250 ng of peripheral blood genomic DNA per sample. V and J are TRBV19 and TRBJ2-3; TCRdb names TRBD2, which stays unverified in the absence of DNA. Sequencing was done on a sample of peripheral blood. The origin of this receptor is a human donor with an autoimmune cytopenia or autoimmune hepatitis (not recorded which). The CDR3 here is CASSNRGGLAGVGDTQYF.